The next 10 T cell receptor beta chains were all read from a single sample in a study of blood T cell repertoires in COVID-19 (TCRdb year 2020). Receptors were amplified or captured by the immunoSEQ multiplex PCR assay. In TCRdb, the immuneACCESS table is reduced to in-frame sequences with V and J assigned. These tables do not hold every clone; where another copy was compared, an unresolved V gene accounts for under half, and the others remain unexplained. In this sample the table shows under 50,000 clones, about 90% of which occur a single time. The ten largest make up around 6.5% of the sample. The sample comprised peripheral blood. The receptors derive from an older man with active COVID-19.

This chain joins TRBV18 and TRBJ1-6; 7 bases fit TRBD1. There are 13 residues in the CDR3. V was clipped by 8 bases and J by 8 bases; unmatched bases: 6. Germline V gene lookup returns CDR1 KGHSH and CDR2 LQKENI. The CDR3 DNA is TGTGCCAGCACGGGACAGCTAGATTCACCCCTCCACTTT. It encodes CASTGQLDSPLHF.

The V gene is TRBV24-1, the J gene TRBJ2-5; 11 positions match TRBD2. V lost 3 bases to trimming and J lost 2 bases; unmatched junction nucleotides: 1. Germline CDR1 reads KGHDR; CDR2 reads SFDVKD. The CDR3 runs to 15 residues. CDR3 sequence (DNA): TGTGCCACCAGTGATCCTAGCGGGGGGCAAGAGACCCAGTACTTC. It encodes CATSDPSGGQETQYF.

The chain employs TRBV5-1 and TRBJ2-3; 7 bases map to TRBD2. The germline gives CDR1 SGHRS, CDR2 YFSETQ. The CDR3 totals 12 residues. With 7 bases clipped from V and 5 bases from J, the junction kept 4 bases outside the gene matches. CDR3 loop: CASGREGDTQYF. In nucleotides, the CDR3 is TGCGCCAGCGGGAGGGAGGGAGATACGCAGTATTTT.

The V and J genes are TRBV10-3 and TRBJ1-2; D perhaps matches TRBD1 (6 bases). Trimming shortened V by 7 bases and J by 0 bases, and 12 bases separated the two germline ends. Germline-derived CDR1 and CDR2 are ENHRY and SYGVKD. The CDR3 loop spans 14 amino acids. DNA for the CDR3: TGTGCCATCAATACAGGGAGGGCTAACTATGGCTACACCTTC. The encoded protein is CAINTGRANYGYTF.

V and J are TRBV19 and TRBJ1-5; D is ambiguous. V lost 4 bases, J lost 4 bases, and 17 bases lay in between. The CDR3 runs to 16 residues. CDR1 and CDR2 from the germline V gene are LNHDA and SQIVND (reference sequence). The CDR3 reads CASSKEVGLANQPQHF. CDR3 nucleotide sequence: TGTGCCAGTAGTAAAGAGGTAGGTTTAGCAAATCAGCCCCAGCATTTT.

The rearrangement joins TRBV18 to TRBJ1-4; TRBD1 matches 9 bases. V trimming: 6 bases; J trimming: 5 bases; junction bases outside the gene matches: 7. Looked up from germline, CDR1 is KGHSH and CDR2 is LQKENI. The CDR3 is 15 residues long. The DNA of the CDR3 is TGTGCCAGCTCGCTACAGGGGGCGAAAAATGAAAAACTGTTTTTT. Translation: CASSLQGAKNEKLFF.

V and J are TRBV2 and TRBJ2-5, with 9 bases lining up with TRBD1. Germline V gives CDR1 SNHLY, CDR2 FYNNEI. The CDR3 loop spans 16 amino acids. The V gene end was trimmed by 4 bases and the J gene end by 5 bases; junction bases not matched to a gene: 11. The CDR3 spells CASSGYGDRARETQYF. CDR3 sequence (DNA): TGTGCCAGCAGTGGGTACGGGGACAGGGCTCGTGAGACCCAGTACTTC.

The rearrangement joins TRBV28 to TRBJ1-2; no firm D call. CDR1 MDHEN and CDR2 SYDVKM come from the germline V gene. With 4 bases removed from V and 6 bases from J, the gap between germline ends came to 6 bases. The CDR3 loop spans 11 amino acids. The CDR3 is CASSYYNGYTF. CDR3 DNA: TGTGCCAGCAGTTATTACAATGGCTACACCTTC.

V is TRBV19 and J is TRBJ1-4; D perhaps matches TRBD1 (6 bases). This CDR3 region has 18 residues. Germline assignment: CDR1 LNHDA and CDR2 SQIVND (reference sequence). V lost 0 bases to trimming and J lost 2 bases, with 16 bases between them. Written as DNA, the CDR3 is TGTGCCAGTAGTATAGAGAGGGGGATGGGTGCGACTAATGAAAAACTGTTTTTT. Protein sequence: CASSIERGMGATNEKLFF.

The CDR3 protein is CASSSRTGPNQPQHF. The CDR3 DNA is TGTGCCAGCAGCTCCAGGACAGGGCCAAATCAGCCCCAGCATTTT. V usage is TRBV6-5 and J usage is TRBJ1-5; 8 bases line up with TRBD1. The V segment lost 6 bases and the J segment 4 bases; nucleotides outside the gene matches: 8. The CDR3 contains 15 residues. Germline V lookup: CDR1 MNHEY, CDR2 SVGAGI.